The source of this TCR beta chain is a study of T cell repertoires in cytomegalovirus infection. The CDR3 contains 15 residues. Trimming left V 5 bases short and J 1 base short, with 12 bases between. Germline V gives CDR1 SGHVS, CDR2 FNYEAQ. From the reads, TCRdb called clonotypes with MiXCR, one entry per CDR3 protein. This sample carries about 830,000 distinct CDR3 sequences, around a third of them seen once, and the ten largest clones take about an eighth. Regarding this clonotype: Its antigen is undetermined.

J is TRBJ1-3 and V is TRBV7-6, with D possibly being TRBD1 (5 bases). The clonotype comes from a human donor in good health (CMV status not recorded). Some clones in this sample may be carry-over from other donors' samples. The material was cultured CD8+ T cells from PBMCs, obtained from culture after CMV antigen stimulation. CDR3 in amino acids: CASSPYQGSGNTIYF. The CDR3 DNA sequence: TGTGCCAGCAGCCCCTACCAGGGATCTGGAAACACCATATATTTT.